The 3 T cell receptor beta chains given below trace back to one sample, sequenced in a study of T cell repertoires in cytomegalovirus infection. TCRdb called the reads again in MiXCR, with one record for every CDR3 protein. The table has about 340,000 distinct CDR3 sequences, roughly 29% seen once; the top ten hold approximately 20%. These receptors have no known antigen. This specimen was cultured PBMCs, taken from culture after CMV antigen stimulation. The receptors were gathered from a human donor in good health (CMV status not recorded). Some clones in this sample may be carry-over from other donors' samples.

The DNA for the CDR3 is TGTGCCAGCAGCTCGCGACAGGGTAAGAATAACAATGAGCAGTTCTTC. This gives the protein CASSSRQGKNNNEQFF. This chain connects TRBV7-9 to TRBJ2-1, with 7 bases fitting TRBD1. The germline V gene encodes CDR1 SEHNR and CDR2 FQNEAQ (reference sequence). The CDR3 is 16 amino acids. V was pared by 4 bases and J by 5 bases, with 11 bases of the junction left unmatched. Complete variable domain (other parts from reference TRBV7-9 and TRBJ2-1): DTGVSQNPRHKITKRGQNVTFRCDPISEHNRLYWYRQTLGQGPEFLTYFQNEAQLEKSRLLSDRFSAERPKGSFSTLEIQRTEQGDSAMYLCASSSRQGKNNNEQFFGPGTRLTVL.

The chain uses TRBV19 and TRBJ2-7, with unresolved D. This CDR3 spans 13 amino acids. V was trimmed by 1 base and J by 4 bases, leaving 8 bases between them. Germline loops: CDR1 LNHDA, CDR2 SQIVND (reference sequence). CDR3 in DNA: TGTGCCAGTAGTATAGGCCTTTCATACGAGCAGTACTTC. Translated: CASSIGLSYEQYF. The full variable domain, rest sourced from reference TRBV19 and TRBJ2-7, is DGGITQSPKYLFRKEGQNVTLSCEQNLNHDAMYWYRQDPGQGLRLIYYSQIVNDFQKGDIAEGYSVSREKKESFPLTVTSAQKNPTAFYLCASSIGLSYEQYFGPGTRLTVT.

This clonotype was detected ten times or more. This chain links TRBV7-6 with TRBJ1-3, with D possibly TRBD1 on 5 matching bases. V was clipped by 7 bases and J by 2 bases, with 24 bases between them. Germline V lookup: CDR1 SGHVS, CDR2 FNYEAQ. This CDR3 contains 18 residues. CDR3 sequence (DNA): TGTGCCAGCACCCTTCGCCCCTCCTCAGGGCGGGCTGGAAACACCATATATTTT. Protein: CASTLRPSSGRAGNTIYF.